The 30 T cell receptor beta chains in this list originate from one sample, sequenced in a study of human T cells and chemical hapten exposure. TCRdb recomputed calls from the RACE reads with MiXCR, one row per CDR3 protein. The sample contains 300,000 to 450,000 distinct CDR3 sequences, 5% to 6.5% of which appear only once. Sample time point: pre-sensitization, week 0. Treatment in this sample: therapeutic diphenylcyclopropenone sensitization with weekly scalp DPC. Sequences were derived from whole blood, sampled in connection with sensitization to the hapten diphenylcyclopropenone (DPC). The receptors come from a woman in her 50s with alopecia areata. Some clones in this sample may be carry-over from other donors' samples.

The chain is built from TRBV24-1 and TRBJ2-3; 10 bases line up with TRBD2. The CDR3 consists of 14 residues. With 6 bases clipped from V and 5 bases from J, the junction kept 4 bases outside the gene matches. Germline CDR1 is KGHDR and CDR2 is SFDVKD. The CDR3 is CATSSEREGDTQYF. CDR3 in DNA: TGTGCCACCAGTTCGGAGCGGGAGGGAGATACGCAGTATTTT.

This clonotype was observed a handful of times. J is TRBJ1-5 and V is TRBV6-6, with TRBD1 matching 7 bases. V shed 4 bases and J 5 bases; nucleotides not matched to a gene: 5. Germline V gives CDR1 MNHNY, CDR2 SVGAGI (reference sequence). This CDR3 is 14 amino acids long. For the CDR3, the DNA is TGTGCCAGCAGTTCGGGAGGGGGCGATCAGCCCCAGCATTTT. It codes for CASSSGGGDQPQHF.

The rearrangement links TRBV4-3 to TRBJ2-7, with D possibly being TRBD1 (8 bases). Trimming pared 5 bases from V and 3 bases from J, leaving 14 bases between. Germline loops: CDR1 LGHNA, CDR2 YSLEER. The CDR3 is 14 amino acids. The CDR3 protein is CASSSQGGNYEQYF. The CDR3 region has the DNA TGCGCCAGCAGCTCACAGGGGGGGAACTACGAGCAGTACTTC.

This clonotype was observed at least ten times. The chain carries TRBV20-1 and TRBJ1-5, with unresolved D. Trimming pared 3 bases from V and 4 bases from J, leaving 28 bases between. The CDR3 is 19 amino acids. Germline V gene sequence: CDR1 DFQATT, CDR2 SNEGSKA (reference sequence). The CDR3 nucleotides read TGCAGTGCTAGCACACGCAGCGCGATTCAAGTCTACACAAATCAGCCCCAGCATTTT. Residues: CSASTRSAIQVYTNQPQHF.

This clonotype was seen at least ten times. The rearrangement links TRBV6-1 to TRBJ1-4; D is uncertain. Trimming removed 4 bases from V and 5 bases from J, with 11 bases in between. This CDR3 is built from 14 residues. Germline V gene lookup returns CDR1 MNHNS and CDR2 SASEGT. CDR3 in DNA: TGTGCCAGCAGTGCCGGGGATCTCAATGAAAAACTGTTTTTT. It translates to CASSAGDLNEKLFF.

The chain carries TRBV5-1 and TRBJ1-1, with no clear D. Looked up from germline, CDR1 is SGHRS and CDR2 is YFSETQ. The CDR3 contains 13 residues. Trimming pared 0 bases from V and 5 bases from J, leaving 8 bases between. The CDR3 DNA reads as TGCGCCAGCAGCTTGGAGAACGGAACTGAAGCTTTCTTT. This encodes CASSLENGTEAFF.

In this sample, this clonotype turned up a few times. The rearrangement uses TRBV4-2 and TRBJ2-3; D call uncertain. CDR3 size: 16 residues. Germline values: CDR1 LGHNA, CDR2 YNFKEQ. V lost 0 bases and J 0 bases, leaving 10 bases between the germline ends. In DNA form, the CDR3 reads TGTGCCAGCAGCCAAGATGGGGTATCTAGCACAGATACGCAGTATTTT. Protein product: CASSQDGVSSTDTQYF.

The table lists this clonotype with many counts. The chain recombines TRBV4-1 with TRBJ2-4; a weak D match, TRBD1 (6 bases). Germline loops: CDR1 MGHRA, CDR2 YSYEKL. Trimming took off 1 base at V and 0 bases at J, with 19 bases between the two ends. This CDR3 spans 19 amino acids. CDR3 sequence: CASSQVIHGTPGAKNIQYF. CDR3 DNA: TGCGCCAGCAGCCAAGTCATCCATGGGACACCAGGAGCCAAAAACATTCAGTACTTC.

Ten or more counts support this clonotype. The chain couples TRBV2 to TRBJ2-1; TRBD2 aligns across 8 bases. The V gene end was trimmed by 5 bases and the J gene end by 3 bases; junction bases not matched to a gene: 6. This CDR3 contains 15 residues. Per the germline V gene, CDR1 is SNHLY and CDR2 is FYNNEI. The CDR3 DNA reads TGTGCCAGCAGTCAGCGGACTAGCATCTACAATGAGCAGTTCTTC. It specifies CASSQRTSIYNEQFF.

This clonotype was found many times. This sequence joins TRBV29-1 and TRBJ2-7; D tentatively fits TRBD1 or TRBD2 (5 bases each). Germline loops: CDR1 SQVTM, CDR2 ANQGSEA. This CDR3 region has 11 residues. Deletions cut 6 bases from V and 6 bases from J, with 12 bases between. The CDR3 coding sequence is TGCAGCGTAGAAACAGGAGGCGAGCAGTACTTC. It translates to CSVETGGEQYF.

This clonotype was detected many times. The chain couples TRBV5-4 to TRBJ2-3; D is ambiguous. Germline CDR1 is SGHNT and CDR2 is YYREEE (reference sequence). The ends were cut back, 0 bases at V and 12 bases at J, with 11 bases in the middle. The CDR3 is 12 amino acids. The CDR3, as DNA: TGTGCCAGCAGCTTGGACCTTACAAGACAGTATTTT. Protein sequence: CASSLDLTRQYF. Supplemented by reference TRBV5-4 and TRBJ2-3, the full variable domain reads ETGVTQSPTHLIKTRGQQVTLRCSSQSGHNTVSWYQQALGQGPQFIFQYYREEENGRGNFPPRFSGLQFPNYSSELNVNALELDDSALYLCASSLDLTRQYFGPGTRLTVL.

This clonotype was picked up a small number of times. This chain joins TRBV11-2 and TRBJ2-1, with 8 bases fitting TRBD1. Trimming cost V 3 bases and J 2 bases; bases outside gene matches: 6. The length of the CDR3 is 16 residues. CDR1 and CDR2 (germline): SGHAT, FQNNGV. The CDR3 nucleotides read TGTGCCAGCAGCTTTAACAGGGGGAGAACCTACAATGAGCAGTTCTTC. It translates to CASSFNRGRTYNEQFF.

The V gene is TRBV28, the J gene TRBJ2-6; D remains unclear. V lost 6 bases, J lost 0 bases, and 12 bases lay in between. CDR1 is MDHEN and CDR2 is SYDVKM in the germline V gene. The CDR3 loop spans 16 amino acids. In nucleotides, the CDR3 is TGTGCCAGCAGCTCCCGACGGCTCTCTGGGGCCAACGTCCTGACTTTC. It translates to CASSSRRLSGANVLTF.

This clonotype was found a few times. V is TRBV19 and J is TRBJ2-3, with no clear D. V was clipped by 7 bases and J by 6 bases, with 26 bases between them. Per germline, CDR1 LNHDA and CDR2 SQIVND (reference sequence). This CDR3 has 17 amino acids. The CDR3 region is CASNSMSGSTIFDTQYF. In nucleotides, the CDR3 is TGTGCCAGTAATTCCATGTCAGGTTCAACGATTTTCGATACGCAGTATTTT.

This clonotype was picked up a small number of times. The V gene is TRBV19, the J gene TRBJ1-5; D unresolved. V was pared by 3 bases and J by 0 bases, with 9 bases between. This CDR3 has 15 amino acids. In germline, CDR1 is LNHDA, CDR2 SQIVND (reference sequence). CDR3 DNA sequence: TGTGCCAGTAGTATCGGAGGGCATAGCAATCAGCCCCAGCATTTT. Translated: CASSIGGHSNQPQHF.

In this sample, this clonotype turned up many times. The V and J genes are TRBV12-3 or TRBV12-4 and TRBJ2-7; 8 bases agree with TRBD1. Unmatched junction bases numbered 5, after V lost 10 bases and J lost 0 bases. There are 13 residues in the CDR3. The CDR3 here is CATGTGSSYEQYF. The CDR3 coding sequence is TGTGCCACCGGGACAGGCTCCTCCTACGAGCAGTACTTC.

This clonotype came up many times. V and J are TRBV9 and TRBJ2-1; 8 nucleotides match TRBD2. Trimming took 1 base from V and 7 from J; bases not matched to a gene: 7. The CDR3 runs to 15 residues. The germline CDR1 and CDR2 sequences are SGDLS and YYNGEE. The CDR3 loop is CASSVNQIAGNEQFF. The CDR3 DNA reads as TGTGCCAGCAGCGTAAACCAGATAGCGGGGAATGAGCAGTTCTTC.

This clonotype was detected many times. This rearrangement joins TRBV20-1 to TRBJ2-7; a possible D gene is TRBD2 (5 bases). The CDR3 is 12 amino acids. Trimming removed 6 bases at V and 3 bases at J, with 12 bases between. Germline V gene lookup returns CDR1 DFQATT and CDR2 SNEGSKA (reference sequence). Here the CDR3 reads CSAIAGHYEQYF. DNA for the CDR3: TGCAGTGCCATCGCGGGTCACTACGAGCAGTACTTC.

In this sample, this clonotype turned up many times. V and J are TRBV5-1 and TRBJ2-1; 7 bases align to TRBD2. Germline values: CDR1 SGHRS, CDR2 YFSETQ. The CDR3 loop spans 14 amino acids. V lost 7 bases, J lost 2 bases, and 6 bases stayed unmatched. CDR3 sequence (DNA): TGCGCCAGCTCCTCCGGGACTACCTACAATGAGCAGTTCTTC. Its translation: CASSSGTTYNEQFF.

This clonotype has a handful of counts. The rearrangement joins TRBV12-5 to TRBJ2-7; 7 positions agree with TRBD1. V shed 3 bases, J shed 2 bases, and the junction held 1 base outside the gene matches. This CDR3 spans 13 amino acids. CDR1 LGHNT and CDR2 FRNRAP come from the germline V gene. Written as DNA, the CDR3 is TGTGCTAGTGGTTTCGACAGGGCCTACGAGCAGTACTTC. Translation: CASGFDRAYEQYF.

The table lists this clonotype with many counts. Here the CDR3 DNA reads TGTGCCAGCAGCCCCACAGGAGAGCATATCTATGGCTACACCTTC. Translating gives CASSPTGEHIYGYTF. V usage is TRBV7-2 and J usage is TRBJ1-2, with a possible D match to TRBD1 (5 bases). The length of the CDR3 is 15 residues. V was cut by 5 bases and J by 4 bases, with 17 bases left in between. Germline V gene lookup returns CDR1 SGHTA and CDR2 FQGNSA.

The chain employs TRBV24-1 and TRBJ2-2; 9 bases map to TRBD1. The V segment lost 6 bases and the J segment 0 bases; nucleotides outside the gene matches: 16. In germline, CDR1 is KGHDR, CDR2 SFDVKD. The CDR3 spans 20 residues. CDR3 sequence reads: CATSPMISSRTGANTGELFF. In DNA form, the CDR3 reads TGTGCCACCAGTCCCATGATTTCTTCTAGGACAGGGGCGAACACCGGGGAGCTGTTTTTT.

In its sample, this clonotype was seen many times. The J gene is TRBJ2-7, the V gene TRBV6-5; TRBD1 matches 8 bases. The CDR3 has 16 residues. V gave up 0 bases and J gave up 1 base; unmatched junction bases: 5. Germline V gene sequence: CDR1 MNHEY, CDR2 SVGAGI. CDR3 sequence reads: CASSYSSGQGSYEQYF. The DNA for the CDR3 is TGTGCCAGCAGTTACTCCTCAGGACAGGGATCCTACGAGCAGTACTTC.

This clonotype has ten or more counts. The genes are TRBV14 and TRBJ2-7; 9 bases match TRBD1. The CDR3 consists of 14 residues. Germline V gene lookup returns CDR1 SGHDN and CDR2 FVKESK. J gave up 6 bases and V 3 bases, and 6 bases lay outside the gene matches. For the CDR3, the DNA is TGTGCCAGCAGCCAGGACTACAGGGGGCTCGAGCAGTACTTC. It specifies CASSQDYRGLEQYF. The full variable domain, in which reference TRBV14 and TRBJ2-7 provide the parts outside the CDR3, is EAGVTQFPSHSVIEKGQTVTLRCDPISGHDNLYWYRRVMGKEIKFLLHFVKESKQDESGMPNNRFLAERTGGTYSTLKVQPAELEDSGVYFCASSQDYRGLEQYFGPGTRLTVT.

This clonotype was found a few times. The chain has TRBV7-2 and TRBJ1-2; D is undetermined. Per germline, CDR1 SGHTA and CDR2 FQGNSA. Trimming took off 1 base at V and 8 bases at J, with 14 bases between the two ends. The length of the CDR3 is 14 residues. CDR3 DNA sequence: TGTGCCAGCAGCTTAGGGGGAGGCATCGGCGGCTACACCTTC. Translated: CASSLGGGIGGYTF.

This chain links TRBV7-2 with TRBJ2-1; 10 bases fit TRBD1. The ends lost 5 bases at V and 8 bases at J; junction bases unmatched: 3. CDR1 SGHTA and CDR2 FQGNSA come from the germline V gene. The length of the CDR3 is 13 residues. CDR3 residues: CASSRDRGHEQFF. The CDR3, as DNA: TGTGCCAGCAGCCGCGACAGGGGGCATGAGCAGTTCTTC.

This clonotype was found many times. This sequence joins TRBV3-1 and TRBJ1-1; D is ambiguous. The CDR3 totals 16 residues. V was cut by 0 bases and J by 5 bases, with 16 bases left in between. Germline V gene data show CDR1 as LGHDT and CDR2 as YNNKEL (reference sequence). In DNA, the CDR3 is TGTGCCAGCAGCCAAGAAGGAGGGAAGAGGTCGACTGAAGCTTTCTTT. This translates into CASSQEGGKRSTEAFF.

This clonotype appeared a few times. The J gene is TRBJ1-3, the V gene TRBV7-9, with D tentatively TRBD1 (5 bases). The CDR3 totals 14 residues. Per germline, CDR1 SEHNR and CDR2 FQNEAQ (reference sequence). Trimming left V 6 bases short and J 0 bases short, with 9 bases between. The CDR3 is CASSGGFSGNTIYF. CDR3 DNA: TGTGCCAGCAGTGGGGGGTTCTCTGGAAACACCATATATTTT.

This clonotype has at least ten counts. J is TRBJ2-7 and V is TRBV5-1; 7 bases are a match to TRBD1. CDR1 is SGHRS, CDR2 YFSETQ, per germline. CDR3 length: 15 residues. V dropped 4 bases and J dropped 0; count of bases not matched to a gene: 7. The CDR3 nucleotides read TGCGCCAGCAGCGTCGGACAGGTAACCTCCTACGAGCAGTACTTC. Translated, it gives CASSVGQVTSYEQYF.

This clonotype showed up many times. V gene TRBV20-1 combines with J gene TRBJ2-7; TRBD2 might be the D (5 bases). The CDR3 runs 13 residues. Trimming shortened V by 3 bases and J by 6 bases, and 15 bases separated the two germline ends. The germline V gene has CDR1 DFQATT and CDR2 SNEGSKA (reference sequence). CDR3 coding DNA: TGCAGTGCTAGGGCCCTTGAGGGATTCGAGCAGTACTTC. Amino acids: CSARALEGFEQYF.